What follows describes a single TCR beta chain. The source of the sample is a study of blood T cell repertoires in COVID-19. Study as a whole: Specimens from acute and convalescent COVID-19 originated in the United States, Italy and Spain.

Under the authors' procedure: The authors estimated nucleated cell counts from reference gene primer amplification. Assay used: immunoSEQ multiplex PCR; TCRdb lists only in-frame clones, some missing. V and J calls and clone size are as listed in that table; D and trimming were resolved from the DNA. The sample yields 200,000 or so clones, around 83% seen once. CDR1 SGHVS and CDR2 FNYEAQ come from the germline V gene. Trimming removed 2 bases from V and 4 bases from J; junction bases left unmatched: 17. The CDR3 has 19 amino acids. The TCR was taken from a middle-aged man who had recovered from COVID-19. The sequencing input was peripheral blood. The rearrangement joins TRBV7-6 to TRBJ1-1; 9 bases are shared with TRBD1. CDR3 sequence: CASSLRPPGTGIGVTEAFF. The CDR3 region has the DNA TGTGCCAGCAGCTTACGCCCCCCCGGGACAGGGATTGGGGTCACTGAAGCTTTCTTT.